These 13 T cell receptor beta chains were all obtained from the same sample, sequenced in a study of cytomegalovirus exposure and HLA in healthy donors. The PCR employed 60 Vbeta primers together with 13 Jbeta primers. The protocol was immunoSEQ multiplex PCR, while the TCRdb copy is restricted to in-frame clones and leaves out a portion. Here the sample spans 210,000 or so clones, 83% being singletons. Sequenced material: PBMCs. Every receptor here comes from a girl under 18 in good health and CMV-seronegative.

This clone has just a few counts. The chain is built from TRBV6-5 and TRBJ2-7; TRBD1 might be the D (6 bases). Looked up from germline, CDR1 is MNHEY and CDR2 is SVGAGI. CDR3 length: 15 amino acids. V was clipped by 2 bases and J by 0 bases, with 11 bases between them. The CDR3 spells CASSYVQGTSYEQYF. DNA for the CDR3: TGTGCCAGCAGTTACGTACAGGGTACCTCCTACGAGCAGTACTTC.

This clone was observed a few times. The chain links TRBV7-2 to TRBJ2-7, with D perhaps TRBD2 (6 bases). This CDR3 has 17 residues. Germline assignment: CDR1 SGHTA and CDR2 FQGNSA. Trimming removed 5 bases from V and 1 base from J, with 21 bases in between. The CDR3, as DNA: TGTGCCAGCAGCCGGGGGTTAGCGAGATCCGCTTCCTACGAGCAGTACTTC. Its translation: CASSRGLARSASYEQYF.

V is TRBV27 and J is TRBJ2-7; tentatively, D is TRBD1 (5 bases). With 5 bases removed from V and 0 bases from J, the gap between germline ends came to 14 bases. Germline-derived CDR1 and CDR2 are MNHEY and SMNVEV (reference sequence). This CDR3 is built from 15 residues. The CDR3 DNA reads TGTGCCAGCAGTCCCCCCGGTCAGGGCTCCTACGAGCAGTACTTC. Residues: CASSPPGQGSYEQYF.

The V and J genes are TRBV7-9 and TRBJ1-3; D gene unclear. The V and J ends lost 10 bases and 5 bases respectively, with 9 bases between them. The length of the CDR3 is 11 residues. Germline CDR1 reads SEHNR; CDR2 reads FQNEAQ (reference sequence). The CDR3 DNA reads TGTGCCACTTACCAGAGAAACACCATATATTTT. Protein product: CATYQRNTIYF.

A word on this clone: This sample also contains other DNA sequences that code for the same CDR3. This sequence joins TRBV19 and TRBJ1-5; TRBD1 agrees at 8 bases. CDR1 and CDR2 (germline): LNHDA, SQIVND (reference sequence). V shed 8 bases, J shed 2 bases, and the junction held 2 bases outside the gene matches. The CDR3 is 13 residues long. This chain's CDR3 is CASSDRGNQPQHF. CDR3 DNA: TGTGCCAGTTCGGACAGGGGCAATCAGCCCCAGCATTTT.

V gene TRBV30 combines with J gene TRBJ1-5; the match to TRBD1 covers 7 bases. J gave up 6 bases and V 2 bases, and 16 bases lay outside the gene matches. The CDR3 extends over 17 amino acids. Germline assignment: CDR1 GTSNPN and CDR2 SVGIG (reference sequence). This chain's CDR3 is CAWSRSGARGTGQPQHF. CDR3 bases: TGTGCCTGGAGTCGCTCCGGGGCCAGGGGGACGGGTCAGCCCCAGCATTTT.

The chain is built from TRBV27 and TRBJ1-2; unclear D gene. CDR3 length: 14 amino acids. Germline V lookup: CDR1 MNHEY, CDR2 SMNVEV (reference sequence). V lost 5 bases and J lost 1, with 11 bases in between. The CDR3 here is CASSRSVGNYGYTF. The DNA of the CDR3 is TGTGCCAGCAGTCGCAGCGTGGGTAACTATGGCTACACCTTC.

This clone was observed a handful of times. This sequence joins TRBV4-3 and TRBJ1-1, with a possible D match to TRBD1 (5 bases). Between the trimmed V and J ends, which lost 4 bases and 4 bases, there was a span of 10 bases. This CDR3 is built from 13 residues. Germline V gene sequence: CDR1 LGHNA, CDR2 YSLEER. For the CDR3, the DNA is TGCGCCAGCAGCCTTGGGGGGTTCACTGAAGCTTTCTTT. This sequence encodes CASSLGGFTEAFF.

This chain connects TRBV7-9 to TRBJ2-6; TRBD2 matches at 9 bases. V was clipped by 2 bases and J by 0 bases; unmatched bases: 5. CDR3 size: 18 residues. Germline CDR1 SEHNR, CDR2 FQNEAQ (reference sequence). CDR3 sequence reads: CASSLPSGKSSGANVLTF. The CDR3 DNA sequence: TGTGCCAGCAGCTTACCTAGCGGGAAGAGCTCTGGGGCCAACGTCCTGACTTTC.

V and J are TRBV2 and TRBJ1-5, with D uncertain. The CDR3 totals 15 residues. Trimming removed 4 bases from V and 4 bases from J, with 14 bases in between. Germline CDR1 and CDR2: SNHLY and FYNNEI. The CDR3 region is CASSVIRQTNQPQHF. CDR3 in DNA: TGTGCCAGCAGTGTAATAAGGCAGACTAATCAGCCCCAGCATTTT.

The chain carries TRBV19 and TRBJ2-3; 11 nucleotides match TRBD2. With 5 bases clipped from V and 4 bases from J, the junction kept 8 bases outside the gene matches. The CDR3 is made up of 16 amino acids. Germline V gene sequence: CDR1 LNHDA, CDR2 SQIVND (reference sequence). CDR3: CASSVLLAGGADTQYF. The CDR3 DNA is TGTGCCAGTAGTGTCCTATTAGCGGGGGGGGCAGATACGCAGTATTTT. The whole variable domain, remainder taken from reference TRBV19 and TRBJ2-3, is DGGITQSPKYLFRKEGQNVTLSCEQNLNHDAMYWYRQDPGQGLRLIYYSQIVNDFQKGDIAEGYSVSREKKESFPLTVTSAQKNPTAFYLCASSVLLAGGADTQYFGPGTRLTVL.

The rearrangement links TRBV19 to TRBJ2-1; 8 bases match TRBD2. CDR1 and CDR2 (germline): LNHDA, SQIVND (reference sequence). V lost 6 bases, J lost 5 bases, and 9 bases stayed unmatched. The CDR3 length is 15 residues. This chain's CDR3 is CASRRTSGGDNEQFF. The CDR3 nucleotides read TGTGCCAGTAGACGTACTAGCGGAGGGGACAATGAGCAGTTCTTC.

The rearrangement joins TRBV5-6 to TRBJ1-2; possibly TRBD1 for D (6 bases). Trimming removed 6 bases at V and 6 bases at J, with 12 bases between. The CDR3 is 12 residues long. Germline values: CDR1 SGHDT, CDR2 YYEEEE. The CDR3 reads CASTFNRDGYTF. In DNA form, the CDR3 reads TGTGCCAGCACCTTCAACAGGGATGGCTACACCTTC. Combining the CDR3 with reference TRBV5-6 and TRBJ1-2 gives the whole variable domain DAGVTQSPTHLIKTRGQQVTLRCSPKSGHDTVSWYQQALGQGPQFIFQYYEEEERQRGNFPDRFSGHQFPNYSSELNVNALLLGDSALYLCASTFNRDGYTFGSGTRLTVV.